The source of this TCR beta chain is a study of cytomegalovirus exposure and HLA in healthy donors. For this clone: Its antigen is unidentified.

With 0 bases removed from V and 0 bases from J, the gap between germline ends came to 16 bases. Germline assignment: CDR1 SGHRS and CDR2 YFSETQ. The CDR3 is made up of 18 amino acids. Points from the study as a whole: Later analysis placed DRB1 highest and HLA-C lowest in TCR association rates, which differed by HLA locus.

PCR amplification relied on 60 Vbeta primers (plus 13 Jbeta primers). The method was immunoSEQ multiplex PCR; TCRdb's version includes in-frame clones alone and lacks a portion of them. Seen here are some 150,000 clones, around 80% observed once, and the top ten hold 9.5% to 10%. The chain employs TRBV5-1 and TRBJ2-1; tentative D call: TRBD2 (7 bases). The origin of this receptor is a young man in good health and CMV-seropositive. Source material: PBMCs. The CDR3 here is CASSLGGGGTSSYNEQFF. In nucleotides, the CDR3 is TGCGCCAGCAGCTTGGGGGGGGGCGGCACGAGCTCCTACAATGAGCAGTTCTTC.